The subject of this entry is one TCR beta chain. Its cognate antigen has yet to be identified. No much larger clone exists at a distance of one base, and base qualities are not known. The data derive from a study of CD8 T cells in ankylosing spondylitis (dated by TCRdb to the late 2010s). Study-wide context: To find TCR variants linked to disease, the study profiled T cell receptor beta repertoires in ankylosing spondylitis patients and healthy donors. The whole study cohort included some 100 healthy donors and roughly 24 ankylosing spondylitis patients. Peripheral blood was sampled, and synovial fluid was also collected from ankylosing spondylitis patients. The paper's findings and limits, for the study overall: Some motif variants were previously reported in synovial fluid and blood of reactive arthritis patients, suggesting common disease-initiation mechanisms. According to the report, matched synovial fluid samples from ankylosing spondylitis patients were significantly enriched for the disease-linked clones. Blood from ankylosing spondylitis patients appeared to be characterized by a TCR beta motif composed of 7 to 9 highly homologous amino acid variants. The disease-linked clones showed a CD8+ phenotype and occurred at relatively low frequencies in peripheral blood.

Relative to germline, V is 8 bases shorter and J is 7 bases shorter, with 18 bases between their ends. The CDR3 measures 14 amino acids from cysteine to phenylalanine. Kept here is only the CDR3 DNA, which spans 42 bases and is read in frame from base 1. These reads were obtained on an Illumina HiSeq 2500. Quantitative 5'-RACE with molecular barcodes was used to prepare TCR beta libraries. Per the source publication's procedure: To identify disease-linked TCR variants, a new computational method was used, one built on a probabilistic model of VDJ rearrangement. The raw public reads went through TCRdb reprocessing: fastp at Q25, MiXCR clone calling, in-frame beta chains kept. Rows are combined by CDR3 protein, so each entry shows the most common genes and DNA. The V and J calls here are based on TCRdb, not the publication. The sample table lists roughly 400,000 distinct CDR3 sequences, around 20% of them with a count of one. The ten largest clonotypes hold 16% of the sample.

The V and J genes are TRBV12-3 or TRBV12-4 and TRBJ2-1; TRBD2 might be the D gene, on 6 matching bases. Sequencing was carried out using blood, either unsorted or a sorted T cell fraction (not recorded which). This clonotype was obtained from a male donor with ankylosing spondylitis. The CDR3 amino acid sequence is: CASGVLARRNEQFF. The DNA sequence is given as TGTGCCAGCGGAGTCCTAGCGCGGAGGAATGAGCAGTTCTTC.